This TCR beta chain was captured in a study of graft-versus-host responses after intestinal transplantation. Study-wide background: Every recipient underwent anti-thymocyte globulin induction, then tacrolimus and steroids for roughly three years.

Study-level findings and limits: With peak circulating GvH clone levels came an association with early post-transplant HvG declines. In recipient marrow, GvH clones were found, and some appeared first in ileum or blood.

The CDR3 covers 19 residues. The V gene's germline CDR1 is MGHRA and CDR2 YSYEKL. The V and J ends lost 7 bases and 3 bases, in that order; junction bases with no gene match: 15. TCRdb's copy holds only in-frame clones and misses some; the assay was immunoSEQ multiplex PCR. The table includes roughly 130,000 clones, about 93% detected once. Details on this clone: Its antigen is not identified.

The specimen was unstimulated CD4+ T cells sorted from spleen or lymph node cells, collected before intestinal transplant. The gene calls are TRBV4-1 and TRBJ2-3; 14 bases map to TRBD2. This receptor was identified in a human donor who received an intestinal transplant. As DNA, the CDR3 is TGCGCCAGCACCCTGGGGACTAGCGGGAGTTTGCTTTGGACAGATACGCAGTATTTT. Its protein product is CASTLGTSGSLLWTDTQYF.